Below are 9 T cell receptor beta chains sequenced from a single sample in a study of siplizumab effects on memory and regulatory T cells (dated by TCRdb to the late 2010s). Libraries came from the immunoSEQ multiplex PCR assay. TCRdb provides this immuneACCESS table in a form limited to in-frame rearrangements. Some clones are lacking; in checked studies, under half of them reflect an unresolved V gene, and why the rest are absent is not known. Here the sample has tens of thousands of clones; over 75% occur a single time. The ten largest make up roughly 0.37% of the sample. The specimen was naive CD8+ T cells sorted from blood. What this sample's cell subset or site label stands for: unstimulated naive T cells. Receptor source: a human donor in good health.

The rearrangement links TRBV6-1 to TRBJ2-2; the D call may be TRBD1 or TRBD2 (6 bases each). The CDR3 is made up of 15 amino acids. Germline values: CDR1 MNHNS, CDR2 SASEGT. V shed 1 base and J shed 7 bases, with 13 bases lying between them. The CDR3 nucleotides read TGTGCCAGCAGTGAAGGGCTAGGGGGGCACGGGGAGCTGTTTTTT. Translated, it gives CASSEGLGGHGELFF.

V is TRBV5-1 and J is TRBJ1-1; TRBD1 aligns across 9 bases. Germline assignment: CDR1 SGHRS and CDR2 YFSETQ. The V gene end was trimmed by 8 bases and the J gene end by 0 bases; junction bases not matched to a gene: 11. The CDR3 is 16 residues long. Here the CDR3 reads CASSNRDRDMNTEAFF. The CDR3 bases are TGCGCCAGTTCCAATCGGGACAGGGATATGAACACTGAAGCTTTCTTT.

This sequence joins TRBV7-6 and TRBJ1-4; D unresolved. Germline values: CDR1 SGHVS, CDR2 FNYEAQ. CDR3 length: 11 residues. The germline V and J ends were trimmed by 2 bases and 8 bases, with 3 bases remaining between them. CDR3 nucleotide sequence: TGTGCCAGCAGCTTAAACGAAAAACTGTTTTTT. Its protein product is CASSLNEKLFF. The full variable domain, its missing parts supplied by reference TRBV7-6 and TRBJ1-4, is GAGVSQSPRYKVTKRGQDVALRCDPISGHVSLYWYRQALGQGPEFLTYFNYEAQQDKSGLPNDRFSAERPEGSISTLTIQRTEQRDSAMYRCASSLNEKLFFGSGTQLSVL.

The chain joins TRBV27 to TRBJ2-2; TRBD1 aligns across 7 bases. The V and J ends lost 4 bases and 2 bases, in that order; junction bases with no gene match: 1. Looked up from germline, CDR1 is MNHEY and CDR2 is SMNVEV (reference sequence). CDR3 size: 14 residues. For the CDR3, the DNA is TGTGCCAGCAGTTGGGACAGAAACACCGGGGAGCTGTTTTTT. Its protein is CASSWDRNTGELFF.

The chain uses TRBV27 and TRBJ1-4, with D perhaps matching TRBD1 (5 bases). Germline V gene data show CDR1 as MNHEY and CDR2 as SMNVEV (reference sequence). CDR3 size: 16 residues. V lost 5 bases and J lost 4, with 17 bases in between. The CDR3 protein is CASSVGVELSNEKLFF. The CDR3 DNA follows: TGTGCCAGCAGTGTAGGGGTAGAATTGAGTAATGAAAAACTGTTTTTT.

The chain carries TRBV9 and TRBJ1-1; D call uncertain. V shed 1 base and J shed 0 bases, with 13 bases lying between them. CDR3 length: 16 amino acids. Germline loops: CDR1 SGDLS, CDR2 YYNGEE. The CDR3 DNA sequence: TGTGCCAGCAGCGTATCCCCGACGGACGTGAACACTGAAGCTTTCTTT. The encoded protein is CASSVSPTDVNTEAFF.

With respect to this clone: The same CDR3 arises from other DNA sequences in this sample as well. The chain combines TRBV29-1 with TRBJ2-2, with 10 bases lining up with TRBD2. Germline V gene data show CDR1 as SQVTM and CDR2 as ANQGSEA. Trimming removed 1 base from V and 1 base from J; junction bases left unmatched: 3. This CDR3 has 16 amino acids. The CDR3 DNA sequence: TGCAGCGTTGAAGGGCCTAGCGGGGGGAACACCGGGGAGCTGTTTTTT. Protein: CSVEGPSGGNTGELFF.

This sequence joins TRBV27 and TRBJ2-7; D perhaps matches TRBD2 (5 bases). Germline V CDR1 and CDR2: MNHEY, SMNVEV (reference sequence). The V end was cut by 5 bases, the J end by 1 base, with 21 bases between. CDR3 length equals 17 residues. The CDR3 nucleotides are TGTGCCAGCAGTCTCCGACGACTCGGGGAGAAATCCTACGAGCAGTACTTC. Translation gives CASSLRRLGEKSYEQYF.

This chain joins TRBV29-1 and TRBJ2-3, with 8 bases matching TRBD1. The germline V gene encodes CDR1 SQVTM and CDR2 ANQGSEA. The CDR3 runs 14 residues. The chain's CDR3 is CSGFQGAGTDTQYF. DNA of the CDR3: TGCAGTGGATTTCAGGGGGCTGGGACAGATACGCAGTATTTT.